A selection of T cell receptor beta chains follows, all from one sample in a study of resident and recirculating memory T cells in vitiligo. Clones were sequenced by immunoSEQ multiplex PCR, and TCRdb holds only the in-frame ones, with some missing. The sample yields 70,000 to 95,000 clones, just over 90% seen once. Sequenced material: blood. These receptors all stem from a male donor with vitiligo. CDR3s include the opening cysteine and the closing phenylalanine or tryptophan. D genes are given only for firm matches. Rows give clone size only sometimes, using once, few, many, or a class for an expanded clone.

cdr3_aa cdr3_nt d_call j_call clone_size v_call
CASSPRGQGYEQYF TGTGCCAGCTCACCGAGGGGACAGGGCTACGAGCAGTACTTC TRBD1 TRBJ2-7 - TRBV18
CASSIRTGRSGNTIYF TGTGCCAGTAGTATTCGAACAGGAAGGTCTGGAAACACCATATATTTT - TRBJ1-3 - TRBV19
CASSLDAQYYGYTF TGTGCCAGCAGCTTAGATGCTCAGTACTATGGCTACACCTTC - TRBJ1-2 - TRBV7-2
CASSSDRGYGYTF TGTGCCAGCAGTAGTGACAGGGGGTATGGCTACACCTTC TRBD1 TRBJ1-2 - TRBV11-1
CASSEVVGGEQYF TGTGCCAGCAGTGAAGTGGTCGGGGGTGAGCAGTACTTC - TRBJ2-7 - TRBV2
CASSPGNAETQYF TGTGCCAGCAGCCCAGGGAATGCAGAGACCCAGTACTTC - TRBJ2-5 - TRBV5-4
CASSTGLAASYEQYF TGTGCCAGCAGCACTGGACTAGCGGCCTCCTACGAGCAGTACTTC TRBD2 TRBJ2-7 - TRBV13
CASSEARETQYF TGTGCCAGCAGTGAAGCGCGCGAGACCCAGTACTTC - TRBJ2-5 - TRBV2
CASSFRGKTQYF TGCGCCAGCAGCTTCCGGGGGAAGACCCAGTACTTC - TRBJ2-5 - TRBV5-1
CASSALGHLYEQYF TGTGCCAGCAGCGCCTTGGGACACCTCTACGAGCAGTACTTC - TRBJ2-7 - TRBV7-6
CASKTFLGDEQFF TGTGCCAGCAAGACTTTCTTAGGGGATGAGCAGTTCTTC - TRBJ2-1 once TRBV7-2
CASSGTGETDTQYF TGTGCCAGCAGCGGGACAGGGGAAACAGATACGCAGTATTTT TRBD1 TRBJ2-3 - TRBV7-9
CASRAESWTSETGELFF TGTGCCAGCAGAGCTGAGTCCTGGACTAGTGAAACCGGGGAGCTGTTTTTT TRBD2 TRBJ2-2 - TRBV7-8
CASRSNNRAGEYEQYF TGTGCCAGCCGAAGTAACAATAGAGCGGGGGAATACGAGCAGTACTTC TRBD2 TRBJ2-7 once TRBV27
CASNKFNTQYF TGTGCCAGCAACAAGTTTAATACGCAGTATTTT - TRBJ2-3 - TRBV5-6
CASSLDSSNQPQHF TGTGCCAGCAGCTTAGACAGCTCAAATCAGCCCCAGCATTTT - TRBJ1-5 - TRBV7-9
CASSPEGGTNEKLFF TGTGCCAGCAGCCCCGAGGGAGGGACTAATGAAAAACTGTTTTTT - TRBJ1-4 - TRBV6-5
CASTRTPGSYEQYF TGTGCCAGCACCCGGACACCAGGCTCCTACGAGCAGTACTTC - TRBJ2-7 - TRBV9
CASSQAYRTWTEQYF TGCGCCAGCAGCCAAGCCTACAGGACCTGGACCGAGCAGTACTTC - TRBJ2-7 - TRBV4-1
CASSLSAGDRTDTQYF TGTGCCAGCAGCCTCAGTGCAGGGGACCGCACAGATACGCAGTATTTT - TRBJ2-3 - TRBV7-3
CSVGAGGQETQYF TGCAGCGTTGGGGCCGGGGGGCAAGAGACCCAGTACTTC TRBD2 TRBJ2-5 - TRBV29-1
CASSVGLAFDEQYF TGTGCCAGCAGCGTGGGACTAGCTTTCGACGAGCAGTACTTC TRBD2 TRBJ2-7 - TRBV7-3
CASTPQAGNYGYTF TGTGCCAGTACCCCCCAGGCAGGGAACTATGGCTACACCTTC - TRBJ1-2 - TRBV19
CASSLGLVNEQFF TGTGCCAGCAGCTTAGGGCTCGTCAATGAGCAGTTCTTC - TRBJ2-1 many TRBV7-6
CASSIPATIGAFF TGTGCCAGTAGTATACCCGCTACAATCGGGGCTTTCTTT - TRBJ1-1 - TRBV19
CASSLEGDSSYEQYF TGTGCCAGCAGCTTAGAAGGAGATTCATCCTACGAGCAGTACTTC - TRBJ2-7 - TRBV7-8
CASSDGQGRYQPQHF TGTGCCAGCAGTGACGGACAGGGGCGTTATCAGCCCCAGCATTTT TRBD1 TRBJ1-5 - TRBV28
CASRGGLAGNEQFF TGTGCCAGCAGGGGGGGACTAGCGGGCAATGAGCAGTTCTTC TRBD2 TRBJ2-1 - TRBV6-1
CASSLGQGSGTSYEQYF TGTGCCAGCAGCTTGGGCCAGGGGAGCGGGACCTCCTACGAGCAGTACTTC - TRBJ2-7 - TRBV5-4
CASSLRTGGLEKLFF TGTGCCAGCAGCTTAAGGACAGGGGGATTGGAAAAACTGTTTTTT TRBD1 TRBJ1-4 once TRBV7-9
CASGAGGYNEQFF TGTGCTAGCGGGGCGGGAGGGTACAATGAGCAGTTCTTC TRBD2 TRBJ2-1 - TRBV7-9
CAISELLEMTDTQYF TGTGCCATCAGTGAGTTACTAGAGATGACAGATACGCAGTATTTT - TRBJ2-3 - TRBV10-3
CASSPNRDSPYETQYF TGTGCCAGCAGCCCCAACCGGGACAGCCCCTATGAGACCCAGTACTTC TRBD1 TRBJ2-5 - TRBV7-3
CASSKVGLAGERCYEQYF TGTGCCAGCAGCAAAGTAGGCCTAGCGGGCGAGAGATGCTACGAGCAGTACTTC - TRBJ2-7 - TRBV21-1
CASSFSGFTDTQYF TGTGCCAGCAGCTTTAGCGGATTCACAGATACGCAGTATTTT - TRBJ2-3 - TRBV7-9
CASSSVSTGGTGELFF TGTGCCAGCAGCTCCGTGTCGACAGGGGGCACCGGGGAGCTGTTTTTT TRBD1 TRBJ2-2 - TRBV7-3